This TCR beta chain was sequenced during a study of blood T cells in healthy people across ages. Study background: The template switching approach captured approximately one barcoded beta molecule for every two T cells.

CDR3 length equals 14 residues. Trimming removed 5 bases at V and 5 bases at J, with 15 bases between. Germline V gene sequence: CDR1 SEHNR, CDR2 FQNEAQ (reference sequence). Combining a sample-barcoded 5' primer with a J-beta primer mix, a second PCR ran for roughly 7 to 12 cycles. Each CDR3 protein is one row after TCRdb ran MiXCR on the 5' RACE reads. The sample lists some 700,000 distinct CDR3 sequences, more than 40% seen once, with less than 25% in the top ten. No fewer than 5 micrograms of total RNA were isolated from every sample. Sequencing was performed on blood. The sequence derives from a woman aged 55-70 years in good health. This chain connects TRBV7-9 to TRBJ2-5; no definite D call. The CDR3 region has the DNA TGTGCCAGCAGCGCAGACTTGGGCAGGGAGACCCAGTACTTC. Protein sequence: CASSADLGRETQYF.